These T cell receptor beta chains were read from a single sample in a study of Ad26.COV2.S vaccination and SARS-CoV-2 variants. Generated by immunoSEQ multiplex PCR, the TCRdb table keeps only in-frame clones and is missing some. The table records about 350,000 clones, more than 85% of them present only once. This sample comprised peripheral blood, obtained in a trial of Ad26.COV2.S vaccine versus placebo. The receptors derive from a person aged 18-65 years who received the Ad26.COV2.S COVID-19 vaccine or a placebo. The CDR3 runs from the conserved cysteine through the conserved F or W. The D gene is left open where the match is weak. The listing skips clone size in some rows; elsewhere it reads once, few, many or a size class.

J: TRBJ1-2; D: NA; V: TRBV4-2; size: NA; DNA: TGTGCCAGCAGCCAAGGGGTCACAGTCCTGAAAGGAGGCTACACCTTC; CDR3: CASSQGVTVLKGGYTF
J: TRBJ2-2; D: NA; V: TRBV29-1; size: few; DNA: TGCAGCGTTGCCGTTCGGGCGAACACCGGGGAGCTGTTTTTT; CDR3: CSVAVRANTGELFF
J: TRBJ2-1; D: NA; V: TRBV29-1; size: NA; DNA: TGCAGCGTTGACACAGGACGCGGCGATGAGCAGTTCTTC; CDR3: CSVDTGRGDEQFF
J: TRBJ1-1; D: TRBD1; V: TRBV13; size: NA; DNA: TGTGCCAGCAGCTCCGAACAGGGGGCAGAAGCTTTCTTT; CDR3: CASSSEQGAEAFF
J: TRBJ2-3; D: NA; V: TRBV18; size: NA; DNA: TGTGCCAGCTCACGATCGTTCGGCACAGATACGCAGTATTTT; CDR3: CASSRSFGTDTQYF
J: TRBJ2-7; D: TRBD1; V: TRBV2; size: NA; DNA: TGTGCCAGCAGTGAGTCGGTGACAGGGAACTACTTCATCGAGCAGTACTTC; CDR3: CASSESVTGNYFIEQYF
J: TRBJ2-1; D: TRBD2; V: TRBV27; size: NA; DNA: TGTGCCAGCACTGGGAGGGGCTACAATGAGCAGTTCTTC; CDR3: CASTGRGYNEQFF
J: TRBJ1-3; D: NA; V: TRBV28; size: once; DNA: TGTGCCAGCAGTCAAGGGGGGACCGGAAACACCATATATTTT; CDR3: CASSQGGTGNTIYF
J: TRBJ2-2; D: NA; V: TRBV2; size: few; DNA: TGTGCCAGCAGTAGGACGACCAACACCGGGGAGCTGTTTTTT; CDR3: CASSRTTNTGELFF
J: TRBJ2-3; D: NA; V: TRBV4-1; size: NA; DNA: TGCGCCAGCAGCCAAGCAGGGACAGATACGCAGTATTTT; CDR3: CASSQAGTDTQYF
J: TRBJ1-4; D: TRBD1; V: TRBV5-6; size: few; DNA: TGTGCCAGCAGCTCCGGGACAGGGCGAAGACTGTTTTTT; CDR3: CASSSGTGRRLFF
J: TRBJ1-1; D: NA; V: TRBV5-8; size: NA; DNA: TGTGCCAGCAGCTTGGACAGGGCGAGGGCTTTCTTT; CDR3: CASSLDRARAFF
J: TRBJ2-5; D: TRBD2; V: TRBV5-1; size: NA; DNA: TGCGCCAGCAGCTTGGGGACCGGGACTAGCGGGGAGACCCAGTACTTC; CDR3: CASSLGTGTSGETQYF
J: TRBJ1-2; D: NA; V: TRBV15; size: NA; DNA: TGTGCCACCAGCAGAGATTTCGACAAGTCTTTCTATGGCTACACCTTC; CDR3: CATSRDFDKSFYGYTF
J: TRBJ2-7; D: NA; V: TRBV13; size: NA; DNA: TGTGCCAGCAGCTTAGGGGACTCCTACGAGCAGTACTTC; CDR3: CASSLGDSYEQYF
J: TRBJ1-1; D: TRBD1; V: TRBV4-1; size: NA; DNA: TGCGCCAGCAGCAAACGGACAGGGGAGAACACTGAAGCTTTCTTT; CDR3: CASSKRTGENTEAFF
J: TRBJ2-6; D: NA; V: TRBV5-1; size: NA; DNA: TGCGCCAGCAGCTTGCCCAGGGTGTCTGGGGCCAACGTCCTGACTTTC; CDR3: CASSLPRVSGANVLTF
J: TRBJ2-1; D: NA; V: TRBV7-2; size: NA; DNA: TGTGCCAGCAGCTTCGGTGAGCAGTTCTTC; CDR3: CASSFGEQFF
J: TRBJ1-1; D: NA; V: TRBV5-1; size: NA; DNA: TGCGCCAGCAGCTTGGAGGTGGGATCCACTGAAGCTTTCTTT; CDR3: CASSLEVGSTEAFF
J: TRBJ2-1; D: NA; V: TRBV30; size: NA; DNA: TGTGCCTGGAGTCCGTGGGGTTCCTACAATGAGCAGTTCTTC; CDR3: CAWSPWGSYNEQFF
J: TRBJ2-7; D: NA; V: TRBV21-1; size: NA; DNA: TGTGCCAGCAGCAAAGTTCGGGGACAGGGACGGAACGAGCAGTACTTC; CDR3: CASSKVRGQGRNEQYF
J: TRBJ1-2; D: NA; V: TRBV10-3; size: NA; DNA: TGTGCCATCAGTGAGTCGAGGATTCCCGGGGATGGCTACACCTTC; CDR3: CAISESRIPGDGYTF
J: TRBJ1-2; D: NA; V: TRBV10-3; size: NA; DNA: TGTGCCATCAGTGAGACACTGACGGGTGGCTACACCTTC; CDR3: CAISETLTGGYTF
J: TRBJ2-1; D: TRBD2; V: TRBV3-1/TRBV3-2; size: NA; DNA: TGTGCCAGCAGCCAAGATTATGCTAGCGGGAACAATGAGCAGTTCTTC; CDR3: CASSQDYASGNNEQFF
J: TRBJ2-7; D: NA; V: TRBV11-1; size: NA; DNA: TGTGCCAGCAGCTTCGACAGGCAATCCTACGAGCAGTACTTC; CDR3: CASSFDRQSYEQYF
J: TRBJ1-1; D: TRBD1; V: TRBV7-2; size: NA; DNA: TGTGCCAGCAGCCCTACGACAGGGGGAGGTGAAGCTTTCTTT; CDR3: CASSPTTGGGEAFF
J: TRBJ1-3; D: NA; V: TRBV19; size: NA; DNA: TGTGCCAGTAGTCGACAGGTCTCTGGAAACACCATATATTTT; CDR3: CASSRQVSGNTIYF
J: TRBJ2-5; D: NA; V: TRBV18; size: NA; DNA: TGTGCCAGCTCACCACCGGCCACGCAAGAGACCCAGTACTTC; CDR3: CASSPPATQETQYF
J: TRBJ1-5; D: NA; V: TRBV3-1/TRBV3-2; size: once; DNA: TGTGCCAGCAGCCAGGATCGGCCGGGGCTTTATAGCAATCAGCCCCAGCATTTT; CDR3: CASSQDRPGLYSNQPQHF
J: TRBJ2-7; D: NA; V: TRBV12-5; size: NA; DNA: TGTGCTAGTGGTTTCGGACCAGCAACCTACGAGCAGTACTTC; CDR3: CASGFGPATYEQYF
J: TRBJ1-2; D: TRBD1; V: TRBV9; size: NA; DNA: TGTGCCAGCAGCGCTCGACAGGGGGCTCTCTATGGCTACACCTTC; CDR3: CASSARQGALYGYTF
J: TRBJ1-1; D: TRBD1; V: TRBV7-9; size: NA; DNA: TGTGCCGCTACAGGGGTAACGAACACTGAAGCTTTCTTT; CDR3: CAATGVTNTEAFF
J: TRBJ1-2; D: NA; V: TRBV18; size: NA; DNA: TGTGCCAGCTCACCGTCCCTACAGGGAACCTATGGCTACACCTTC; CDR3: CASSPSLQGTYGYTF
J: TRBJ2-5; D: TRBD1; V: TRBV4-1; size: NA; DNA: TGCGCCAGCAGCCAAGAATGGGGCTCGACAGGGGTACGAGAAGAGACCCAGTACTTC; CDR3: CASSQEWGSTGVREETQYF
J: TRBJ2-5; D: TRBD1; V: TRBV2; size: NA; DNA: TGTGCCAGCACTACGACAGGGGGGAAAGAGACCCAGTACTTC; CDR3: CASTTTGGKETQYF
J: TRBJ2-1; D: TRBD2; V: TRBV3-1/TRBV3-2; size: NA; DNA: TGTGCCAGCAGCCAAGAAGCGGGAGCGGGTTACAATGAGCAGTTCTTC; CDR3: CASSQEAGAGYNEQFF
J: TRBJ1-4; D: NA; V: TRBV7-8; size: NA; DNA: TGTGCCAGCAGCTCCTCCAGCTCAGGGGAGAAACTGTTTTTT; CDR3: CASSSSSSGEKLFF